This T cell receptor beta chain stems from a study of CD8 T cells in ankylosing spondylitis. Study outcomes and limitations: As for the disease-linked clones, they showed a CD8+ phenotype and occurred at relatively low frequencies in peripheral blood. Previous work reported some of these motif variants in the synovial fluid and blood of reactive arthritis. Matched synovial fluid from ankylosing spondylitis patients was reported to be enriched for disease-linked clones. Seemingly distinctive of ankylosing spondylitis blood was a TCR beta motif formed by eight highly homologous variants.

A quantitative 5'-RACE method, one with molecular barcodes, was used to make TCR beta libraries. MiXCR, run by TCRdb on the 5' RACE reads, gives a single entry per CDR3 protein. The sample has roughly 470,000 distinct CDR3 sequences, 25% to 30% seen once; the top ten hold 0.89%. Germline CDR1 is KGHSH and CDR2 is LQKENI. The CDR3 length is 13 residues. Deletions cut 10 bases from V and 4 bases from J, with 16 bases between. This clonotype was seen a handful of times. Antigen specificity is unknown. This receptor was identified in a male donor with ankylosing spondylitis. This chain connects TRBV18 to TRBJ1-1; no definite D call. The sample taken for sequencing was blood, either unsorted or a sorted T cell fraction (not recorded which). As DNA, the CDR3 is TGTGCCACAGCACTGGGGATGGGCACTGAAGCTTTCTTT. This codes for CATALGMGTEAFF.